These 22 T cell receptor beta chains came from one sample sequenced in a study of T-cell reconstitution after alpha-beta-depleted transplantation in children. The TCRbeta library was prepared with unique molecular identifiers. TCRdb used MiXCR to reprocess the PCR reads, holding one entry per CDR3 protein. The sample carries just over 950,000 distinct CDR3 sequences, about 30% recorded once. The sample consisted of PBMCs, mostly from graft donor cells, taken 360 days after TCRalphabeta/CD19-depleted stem cell transplant. The receptors here all came from a boy in the first two years of life who had a stem cell transplant for SCID, so the T cells may come from the graft donor.

The chain has TRBV11-1 and TRBJ2-3, with 7 bases fitting TRBD1. The CDR3 is made up of 15 amino acids. J lost 4 bases, V lost 5 bases, and 9 bases had no gene match. Looked up from germline, CDR1 is SGHAT and CDR2 is FQDESV (reference sequence). Here the CDR3 DNA reads TGTGCCAGCAGCGTCGACAGGGTTGGGGCAGATACGCAGTATTTT. The encoded protein is CASSVDRVGADTQYF.

This clonotype showed up just a few times. The chain joins TRBV7-2 to TRBJ2-7; TRBD1 is a possible D gene (6 bases). There are 16 residues in the CDR3. Germline CDR1 reads SGHTA; CDR2 reads FQGNSA. V was pared by 3 bases and J by 1 base, with 16 bases between. CDR3 amino acids: CASSLGATGRSYEQYF. The DNA for the CDR3 is TGTGCCAGCAGCTTGGGTGCCACAGGGCGATCCTACGAGCAGTACTTC.

This clonotype was counted ten times or more. The V gene is TRBV12-3 or TRBV12-4, the J gene TRBJ2-5, with a tentative D call TRBD1 (5 bases). V lost 6 bases, J lost 5 bases, and 13 bases lay in between. The CDR3 is 13 amino acids. CDR3 sequence: CASRTVGHETQYF. The CDR3 nucleotides are TGTGCCAGCAGGACAGTCGGCCATGAGACCCAGTACTTC.

This clonotype occurred many times. V is TRBV7-8 and J is TRBJ1-1; a weak D match, TRBD1 (5 bases). Deletions cut 1 base from V and 3 bases from J, with 24 bases between. Germline V CDR1 and CDR2: SGHVS, FQNEAQ. The CDR3 totals 19 residues. In DNA, the CDR3 is TGTGCCAGCAGCTTAGTTACCCCAGGGATTGGCTCGTACGACACTGAAGCTTTCTTT. This gives the protein CASSLVTPGIGSYDTEAFF.

This clonotype came up a few times. V and J are TRBV4-1 and TRBJ2-7; D not certain. The CDR3 length is 17 residues. CDR1 is MGHRA, CDR2 YSYEKL, per germline. Trimming removed 0 bases from V and 2 bases from J, with 17 bases in between. This CDR3 is CASSQEALQKATYEQYF. CDR3 DNA: TGCGCCAGCAGCCAAGAAGCCTTACAGAAGGCTACCTACGAGCAGTACTTC.

This chain joins TRBV6-1 and TRBJ2-7, with TRBD1 matching 10 bases. This CDR3 spans 15 amino acids. Germline lookup yields CDR1 MNHNS and CDR2 SASEGT. Trimming removed 6 bases from V and 4 bases from J; junction bases left unmatched: 9. The CDR3 nucleotides are TGTGCCAGCAGCCGGGACAGGGGAAGGAAGTACGAGCAGTACTTC. It specifies CASSRDRGRKYEQYF.

This sequence joins TRBV7-9 and TRBJ2-3; the D is unclear. Germline assignment: CDR1 SEHNR and CDR2 FQNEAQ (reference sequence). V was cut by 5 bases and J by 5 bases, with 23 bases left in between. The CDR3 spans 17 residues. The CDR3 DNA reads as TGTGCCAGCAGCAACCCGGCCTGGTATTGGAGTGAAGATACGCAGTATTTT. Its translation: CASSNPAWYWSEDTQYF.

This clonotype was found a few times. V usage is TRBV6-1 and J usage is TRBJ2-1, with D possibly being TRBD2 (7 bases). Trimming left V 6 bases short and J 5 bases short, with 17 bases between. CDR1 is MNHNS, CDR2 SASEGT, per germline. The CDR3 contains 15 residues. CDR3 sequence (DNA): TGTGCCAGCAGCCCTAGGGGGGGTTTTAACAATGAGCAGTTCTTC. Translating it yields CASSPRGGFNNEQFF.

This clonotype was picked up a small number of times. This chain links TRBV12-3 or TRBV12-4 with TRBJ1-1, with 8 bases lining up with TRBD1. This CDR3 has 14 residues. V lost 6 bases to trimming and J lost 1 base; unmatched junction nucleotides: 4. CDR3 nucleotides: TGTGCCAGCAGGGACAGGGTGGCGAACACTGAAGCTTTCTTT. Translated: CASRDRVANTEAFF.

This clonotype was detected a few times. The DNA for the CDR3 is TGTGCCAGCAGTCGGGCTTTCCCGGACGATGAGCAGTTCTTC. This translates into CASSRAFPDDEQFF. V and J are TRBV12-3 or TRBV12-4 and TRBJ2-1; D remains unclear. Trimming stripped 5 bases from V and 8 bases from J, with 16 bases between. CDR3 length equals 14 residues.

The genes are TRBV11-1 and TRBJ2-2; 12 bases match TRBD2. V shed 5 bases, J shed 4 bases, and the junction held 17 bases outside the gene matches. The CDR3 loop spans 20 amino acids. The germline V gene encodes CDR1 SGHAT and CDR2 FQDESV (reference sequence). DNA for the CDR3: TGTGCCAGCAGCGGGTCGACTTTCCTAGCGGGGGGGCCGGTCACCGGGGAGCTGTTTTTT. Protein: CASSGSTFLAGGPVTGELFF.

This chain links TRBV11-2 with TRBJ2-2; 12 bases line up with TRBD2. There are 21 residues in the CDR3. Germline V gene data show CDR1 as SGHAT and CDR2 as FQNNGV. Trimming at V came to 1 base and at J to 5 bases, leaving 17 bases not matched to a gene. The CDR3 DNA reads TGTGCCAGCAGCTTAGTTTCGACTAGCGGGGGACCCCTTAGAGGGACCGGGGAGCTGTTTTTT. It encodes CASSLVSTSGGPLRGTGELFF.

The V gene is TRBV7-8, the J gene TRBJ2-7; no clear D. The CDR3 runs to 11 residues. Germline CDR1 and CDR2: SGHVS and FQNEAQ. V was clipped by 4 bases and J by 7 bases, with 8 bases between them. In DNA, the CDR3 is TGTGCCAGCAGCTCCCACTTGGAGCAGTACTTC. Translated, it gives CASSSHLEQYF. Filled out from reference TRBV7-8 and TRBJ2-7, the complete variable domain reads GAGVSQSPRYKVAKRGQDVALRCDPISGHVSLFWYQQALGQGPEFLTYFQNEAQLDKSGLPSDRFFAERPEGSVSTLKIQRTQQEDSAVYLCASSSHLEQYFGPGTRLTVT.

The chain uses TRBV12-3 or TRBV12-4 and TRBJ1-5; a weak D match, TRBD1 (6 bases). CDR3 size: 15 residues. Trimming cost V 7 bases and J 0 bases, with 13 bases left between them. The CDR3 loop is CASTLQGYSNQPQHF. The DNA for the CDR3 is TGTGCCAGCACCCTACAGGGCTATAGCAATCAGCCCCAGCATTTT.

This clonotype came up a few times. The CDR3 region is CASSYSPTAMDYGYTF. Here the CDR3 DNA reads TGTGCCAGCAGTTACTCCCCCACCGCGATGGACTATGGCTACACCTTC. The chain recombines TRBV6-5 with TRBJ1-2; no reliable D call. Trimming took 0 bases from V and 3 from J, leaving 14 bases between them. The CDR3 is 16 residues long. Germline lookup yields CDR1 MNHEY and CDR2 SVGAGI.

The chain links TRBV18 to TRBJ1-3; possibly TRBD1 for D (6 bases). The germline V gene has CDR1 KGHSH and CDR2 LQKENI. The V end lost 5 bases, the J end lost 3 bases, and 17 bases lay between the germline ends. This CDR3 is 16 amino acids long. CDR3 sequence: CASSNLDRSFGNTIYF. The CDR3 bases are TGTGCCAGCTCAAACCTGGACAGAAGCTTTGGAAACACCATATATTTT.

This clonotype was observed a few times. The chain couples TRBV7-2 to TRBJ2-1, with TRBD1 identical over 10 bases. J gave up 7 bases and V 5 bases, and 8 bases lay outside the gene matches. This CDR3 is 15 amino acids long. The germline gives CDR1 SGHTA, CDR2 FQGNSA. The CDR3 is CASSQGQGLSNEQFF. The CDR3 DNA sequence: TGTGCCAGCAGCCAGGGACAGGGGTTATCTAATGAGCAGTTCTTC.

The chain carries TRBV20-1 and TRBJ2-4; 10 bases line up with TRBD1. V dropped 6 bases and J dropped 8; count of bases not matched to a gene: 7. Germline V gene sequence: CDR1 DFQATT, CDR2 SNEGSKA (reference sequence). The CDR3 has 13 residues. The CDR3 sequence: CSAKRDRGDIQYF. DNA for the CDR3: TGCAGTGCGAAGCGGGACAGGGGTGACATTCAGTACTTC.

This clonotype came up many times. This chain connects TRBV5-6 to TRBJ2-3; 7 positions match TRBD1. Trimming at V came to 6 bases and at J to 0 bases, leaving 10 bases not matched to a gene. Per germline, CDR1 SGHDT and CDR2 YYEEEE. The CDR3 consists of 16 residues. CDR3 protein: CASTFPTGKSTDTQYF. CDR3 DNA sequence: TGTGCCAGCACCTTTCCGACAGGGAAGAGCACAGATACGCAGTATTTT. The whole variable domain, remainder taken from reference TRBV5-6 and TRBJ2-3, is DAGVTQSPTHLIKTRGQQVTLRCSPKSGHDTVSWYQQALGQGPQFIFQYYEEEERQRGNFPDRFSGHQFPNYSSELNVNALLLGDSALYLCASTFPTGKSTDTQYFGPGTRLTVL.

This clonotype turned up a few times. This chain uses TRBV30 with TRBJ2-1, with D tentatively TRBD1 (6 bases). The V end was cut by 0 bases, the J end by 7 bases, with 13 bases between. The germline gives CDR1 GTSNPN, CDR2 SVGIG (reference sequence). This CDR3 is 14 amino acids long. CDR3 sequence: CAWSVGQRGNEQFF. Written as DNA, the CDR3 is TGTGCCTGGAGTGTAGGACAGCGTGGGAATGAGCAGTTCTTC.

This clonotype was seen a handful of times. This rearrangement joins TRBV9 to TRBJ2-5, with no clear D. This CDR3 is built from 14 residues. CDR1 is SGDLS, CDR2 YYNGEE, per germline. V lost 0 bases and J lost 0, with 6 bases in between. The CDR3: CASSVGRNQETQYF. The CDR3 DNA sequence: TGTGCCAGCAGCGTAGGACGTAACCAAGAGACCCAGTACTTC. Looking up the rest from reference TRBV9 and TRBJ2-5 gives the full variable domain: DSGVTQTPKHLITATGQRVTLRCSPRSGDLSVYWYQQSLDQGLQFLIQYYNGEERAKGNILERFSAQQFPDLHSELNLSSLELGDSALYFCASSVGRNQETQYFGPGTRLLVL.

The chain employs TRBV7-2 and TRBJ2-1; D possibly corresponds to TRBD1 (6 bases). V was shortened by 5 bases and J by 7 bases, with 24 bases between the two germline ends. From germline, CDR1 is SGHTA and CDR2 FQGNSA. This CDR3 comprises 17 residues. The CDR3 DNA follows: TGTGCCAGCAGCCGAGCTGGACAGAGTAGGGGTAGGAATGAGCAGTTCTTC. Protein product: CASSRAGQSRGRNEQFF.